This is a list of T cell receptor beta chains from one sample in a study of CD8 T cells in ankylosing spondylitis. TCRdb analysed the 5' RACE reads with MiXCR anew, one entry per CDR3 protein. The sample has 300,000 to 350,000 distinct CDR3 sequences; 14% to 15% are singletons. Sequenced: blood, either unsorted or a sorted T cell fraction (not recorded which). All receptors derive from a male donor with ankylosing spondylitis or in good health (not recorded which). Each CDR3 is given without its conserved first and last residue. Fields, in order: clone size, J gene, V gene, CDR3 protein. Clone size is given for some rows only: seen once, a few or many times, or a class if the clone is expanded.

NA,TRBJ1-2,TRBV29-1,SVEVGTRDGYT
few,TRBJ2-3,TRBV7-2,ASSLARDLGTQY
few,TRBJ2-1,TRBV11-2,ASSIGREQF
NA,TRBJ2-4,TRBV4-1,ASSQAREVDIQY
few,TRBJ2-3,TRBV7-2,ASSPQGSSTDTQY
NA,TRBJ1-6,TRBV12-3/TRBV12-4,ASSTNRGQNSPLH
NA,TRBJ1-4,TRBV12-3/TRBV12-4,ASRGASGEKLF
few,TRBJ2-7,TRBV5-1,ASSSGTGGIYEQY
few,TRBJ2-2,TRBV6-1,ASSPVDSGAGELF
NA,TRBJ2-4,TRBV6-1,ASSDAGGLAKNIQY
many,TRBJ2-2,TRBV4-2,ASSQVKIFGGELF
few,TRBJ2-3,TRBV5-1,ASSLGLDSLIDTQY
NA,TRBJ2-5,TRBV3-1,ASSQGGGYTGETQY
few,TRBJ2-1,TRBV7-2,ASGQPPSYNEQF
NA,TRBJ2-3,TRBV5-5,ASSLGSSGGLDTQY
NA,TRBJ2-3,TRBV3-1,ASSPLGSGRTDTQY